The source of this T cell receptor (beta chain) is a study of blood T cell repertoires in COVID-19. The V end was cut by 5 bases, the J end by 1 base, with 12 bases between. There are 14 residues in the CDR3. Germline values: CDR1 SGHAT, CDR2 FQNNGV. Sequencing used immunoSEQ multiplex PCR; TCRdb keeps in-frame clones, though not all of them. The data hold about 190,000 clones, with about three quarters observed a single time. Material: peripheral blood. This clonotype originated in an elderly woman with active or convalescent COVID-19. This chain uses TRBV11-2 with TRBJ2-7; a possible D gene is TRBD2 (6 bases). The CDR3 region has the DNA TGTGCCAGCAGCCGGACTGGGAGGTCCTACGAGCAGTACTTC. This translates into CASSRTGRSYEQYF.